Sequencing of this T cell receptor beta chain was carried out in a study of breast tumors, draining lymph nodes, adjacent tissues. Regarding the study as a whole: Tumor repertoires ranked between lymph nodes and nontumor tissue in diversity, with V and J gene preferences.

This clonotype was observed a few times. What it binds is not known. MiXCR was run by TCRdb on the multiplex PCR reads, yielding one entry per CDR3 protein. The data contain 85,000 to 130,000 distinct CDR3 sequences, around 30% of them singletons. The lymph nodes were axillary draining lymph nodes from breast cancer patients. Sequencing was done on a sample of axillary lymph node tissue. This clonotype originated in a female donor with breast cancer. Some clones in this sample may be carry-over from other donors' samples.

CDR3: CASGAWSSCGYTF. The CDR3 DNA reads TGCGCCAGCGGTGCGTGGTCCTCCTGTGGCTACACCTTC. The rearrangement links TRBV10-2 to TRBJ1-2; unclear D gene. CDR1 and CDR2 from the germline V gene are WSHSY and SAAADI. CDR3 length: 13 amino acids. V lost 8 bases and J 7 bases, leaving 17 bases between the germline ends.